This entry describes one T cell receptor (beta chain). Antigen unknown. The PCR had 60 Vbeta and 13 Jbeta primers. Method: immunoSEQ multiplex PCR; TCRdb's copy keeps in-frame clones and lacks some. The sample has around 210,000 clones. The data derive from a study of cytomegalovirus exposure and HLA in healthy donors. Study-wide results and caveats: Upon later analysis, TCR association rates were observed to vary by HLA locus, being highest for DRB1 and lowest for HLA-C.

This CDR3 contains 13 residues. Between the trimmed V and J ends, which lost 7 bases and 9 bases, there was a span of 16 bases. The V gene's germline CDR1 is SGHTA and CDR2 FQGNSA. The sequenced material came from PBMCs. This rearrangement joins TRBV7-2 to TRBJ2-1; D gene unclear. The TCR originated in a girl aged 2-15 years in good health and CMV-seropositive. The DNA of the CDR3 is TGTGCCAGCACTCAGGTCTGGTCTTTTGAGCAGTTCTTC. It is translated as CASTQVWSFEQFF. Looking up the rest from reference TRBV7-2 and TRBJ2-1 gives the full variable domain: GAGVSQSPSNKVTEKGKDVELRCDPISGHTALYWYRQSLGQGLEFLIYFQGNSAPDKSGLPSDRFSAERTGGSVSTLTIQRTQQEDSAVYLCASTQVWSFEQFFGPGTRLTVL.